Below, 28 T cell receptor beta chains from the same sample are listed, as sequenced in a study of T-cell memory formation after mild COVID-19. TCRdb passed the 5' RACE reads through MiXCR, listing each CDR3 protein once. The table records 500,000 to 650,000 distinct CDR3 sequences, about 20% of them present only once. Material for sequencing was PBMCs or a T cell subset sorted from them (not recorded which). These TCRs come from an adult woman who had mild COVID-19 (a few samples of this study predate the infection). Cell type and time point are not known.

The chain uses TRBV6-5 and TRBJ2-7; D unresolved. Trimming took off 6 bases at V and 7 bases at J, with 16 bases between the two ends. The CDR3 is 13 amino acids. From germline, CDR1 is MNHEY and CDR2 SVGAGI. DNA for the CDR3: TGTGCCAGCAGCGCTTTGGCCTCAGAAGAGCAGTACTTC. This translates into CASSALASEEQYF.

This chain uses TRBV10-3 with TRBJ2-2; TRBD2 aligns across 14 bases. The length of the CDR3 is 15 residues. V was pared by 10 bases and J by 3 bases, with 4 bases of the junction left unmatched. Germline V gene sequence: CDR1 ENHRY, CDR2 SYGVKD. The CDR3 is CATGLAGGDTGELFF. The CDR3, as DNA: TGTGCCACCGGACTAGCGGGAGGCGACACCGGGGAGCTGTTTTTT.

This chain uses TRBV10-3 with TRBJ2-2, with 11 bases lining up with TRBD2. V was pared by 10 bases and J by 1 base, with 8 bases of the junction left unmatched. Germline CDR1 ENHRY, CDR2 SYGVKD. The CDR3 consists of 16 residues. The CDR3 sequence is CATHGGLAGNTGELFF. The CDR3, as DNA: TGTGCCACCCACGGTGGACTAGCGGGGAACACCGGGGAGCTGTTTTTT.

This clonotype was detected a few times. J is TRBJ2-7 and V is TRBV27; D uncertain. This CDR3 region has 14 residues. The V end lost 3 bases, the J end lost 3 bases, and 12 bases lay between the germline ends. CDR1 is MNHEY, CDR2 SMNVEV, per germline (reference sequence). DNA of the CDR3: TGTGCCAGCAGTTTTGGCCAGGCGGACTACGAGCAGTACTTC. Amino acid sequence: CASSFGQADYEQYF.

The CDR3 sequence is CASSLSTTARTGELFF. The CDR3 bases are TGTGCCAGCAGCTTATCGACTACTGCTCGAACCGGGGAGCTGTTTTTT. This chain joins TRBV7-6 and TRBJ2-2, with D possibly being TRBD2 (5 bases). The CDR3 runs to 16 residues. The ends were cut back, 2 bases at V and 5 bases at J, with 15 bases in the middle. Germline values: CDR1 SGHVS, CDR2 FNYEAQ.

J is TRBJ2-3 and V is TRBV7-9, with 9 bases aligning to TRBD1. Looked up from germline, CDR1 is SEHNR and CDR2 is FQNEAQ (reference sequence). V lost 4 bases to trimming and J lost 0 bases; unmatched junction nucleotides: 8. The CDR3 covers 17 residues. The CDR3 bases are TGTGCCAGCAGCTCCCGAAGGGGACAGGGAAGCACAGATACGCAGTATTTT. Its translation: CASSSRRGQGSTDTQYF.

The chain links TRBV20-1 to TRBJ2-1; TRBD2 aligns across 7 bases. The CDR3 contains 16 residues. CDR1 and CDR2 from the germline V gene are DFQATT and SNEGSKA (reference sequence). The V gene end was trimmed by 5 bases and the J gene end by 6 bases; junction bases not matched to a gene: 16. CDR3 sequence: CSALGSSGGSVNEQFF. As DNA, the CDR3 is TGCAGTGCTTTGGGGTCCTCTGGCGGGAGTGTCAATGAGCAGTTCTTC.

The chain joins TRBV24-1 to TRBJ2-1; D gene unclear. This CDR3 region has 12 residues. V was trimmed by 6 bases and J by 9 bases, leaving 11 bases between them. Germline loops: CDR1 KGHDR, CDR2 SFDVKD. DNA for the CDR3: TGTGCCACCAGTACGCCGCCTGGTGAGCAGTTCTTC. The encoded protein is CATSTPPGEQFF.

The chain employs TRBV7-2 and TRBJ2-5; D perhaps matches TRBD1 (5 bases). The CDR3 loop spans 13 amino acids. Germline V lookup: CDR1 SGHTA, CDR2 FQGNSA. The germline V and J ends were trimmed by 3 bases and 5 bases, with 10 bases remaining between them. Written as DNA, the CDR3 is TGTGCCAGCAGCTTCAGCAGGGTGGAGACCCAGTACTTC. This encodes CASSFSRVETQYF.

Sample share makes this clonotype medium-sized. V is TRBV24-1 and J is TRBJ1-4, with TRBD1 as a possible D gene (6 bases). The germline V gene encodes CDR1 KGHDR and CDR2 SFDVKD. The CDR3 runs to 20 residues. The V end was cut by 2 bases, the J end by 5 bases, with 26 bases between. CDR3 sequence reads: CATSDSRGGAGAGSNEKLFF. The CDR3 DNA reads as TGTGCCACCAGTGATTCGCGCGGCGGTGCAGGGGCGGGATCGAATGAAAAACTGTTTTTT.

The CDR3 DNA sequence: TGTGCCAGCAGCTTAAGGCAGAAAAACATTCAGTACTTC. As protein: CASSLRQKNIQYF. The chain combines TRBV7-9 with TRBJ2-4, with D hard to call. The CDR3 runs 13 residues. The V end lost 2 bases, the J end lost 4 bases, and 6 bases lay between the germline ends. Germline V lookup: CDR1 SEHNR, CDR2 FQNEAQ (reference sequence).

This clonotype was observed many times. The chain couples TRBV5-1 to TRBJ2-5, with 10 bases matching TRBD2. Germline V lookup: CDR1 SGHRS, CDR2 YFSETQ. CDR3 size: 15 residues. V lost 3 bases and J lost 1; bases outside the gene matches: 3. CDR3 amino acids: CASSSLAGTQETQYF. The CDR3 DNA is TGCGCCAGCAGCTCACTAGCGGGGACCCAAGAGACCCAGTACTTC.

J is TRBJ2-5 and V is TRBV4-2, with 13 bases that match TRBD2. This CDR3 has 18 amino acids. Per the germline V gene, CDR1 is LGHNA and CDR2 is YNFKEQ. V was pared by 3 bases and J by 5 bases, with 12 bases of the junction left unmatched. The CDR3 reads CASSHPSTSGGAWETQYF. The CDR3 nucleotides are TGTGCCAGCAGCCACCCATCAACTAGCGGGGGGGCCTGGGAGACCCAGTACTTC.

The chain combines TRBV5-1 with TRBJ1-1, with D tentatively TRBD1 (5 bases). Deletions cut 4 bases from V and 3 bases from J, with 10 bases between. The CDR3 contains 13 residues. CDR1 is SGHRS, CDR2 YFSETQ, per germline. The CDR3: CASSTTEDTEAFF. The DNA for the CDR3 is TGCGCCAGCAGCACGACAGAAGACACTGAAGCTTTCTTT.

This clonotype was detected only a few times. This chain joins TRBV29-1 and TRBJ2-1; 8 nucleotides align to TRBD2. The CDR3 has 16 residues. The V gene end was trimmed by 4 bases and the J gene end by 4 bases; junction bases not matched to a gene: 12. The V gene's germline CDR1 is SQVTM and CDR2 ANQGSEA. Here the CDR3 DNA reads TGCAGCGTTGGCCCACGACGGGGGGGCATTTACAATGAGCAGTTCTTC. Its translation: CSVGPRRGGIYNEQFF.

The chain links TRBV12-3 or TRBV12-4 to TRBJ2-5, with TRBD2 matching over 7 bases. The CDR3 is 14 amino acids. J was trimmed by 2 bases and V by 3 bases; bases with no gene match: 3. This chain's CDR3 is CASSFAAGQETQYF. The CDR3 DNA follows: TGTGCCAGCAGTTTCGCAGCGGGGCAAGAGACCCAGTACTTC.

In this sample, this clonotype turned up many times. The chain combines TRBV5-1 with TRBJ1-4; D not certain. Trimming stripped 0 bases from V and 7 bases from J, with 13 bases between. Per the germline V gene, CDR1 is SGHRS and CDR2 is YFSETQ. The CDR3 totals 15 residues. The CDR3 DNA reads TGCGCCAGCAGCTTGGATCAGGCAGCGGGTGAAAAACTGTTTTTT. Translation: CASSLDQAAGEKLFF.

The V gene is TRBV24-1, the J gene TRBJ2-3; D perhaps matches TRBD2 (6 bases). Per the germline V gene, CDR1 is KGHDR and CDR2 is SFDVKD. Trimming took 9 bases from V and 5 from J, leaving 11 bases between them. The CDR3 sequence is 12 residues long. CDR3 DNA: TGTGCCACCGGAGGGGCAGGAGATACGCAGTATTTT. It yields the protein CATGGAGDTQYF.

This chain connects TRBV5-6 to TRBJ2-3; 10 nucleotides line up with TRBD2. Per the germline V gene, CDR1 is SGHDT and CDR2 is YYEEEE. With V trimmed by 7 bases and J by 8 bases, 13 bases remained unmatched. The CDR3 extends over 15 amino acids. The CDR3 DNA follows: TGTGCCAGCCGCCCGGGACTAGCGTCGTTTAGTACGCAGTATTTT. Translated: CASRPGLASFSTQYF.

This clonotype was observed a handful of times. This chain links TRBV7-2 with TRBJ1-2; no firm D call. V was trimmed by 1 base and J by 8 bases, leaving 14 bases between them. Looked up from germline, CDR1 is SGHTA and CDR2 is FQGNSA. CDR3 length: 14 amino acids. The DNA for the CDR3 is TGTGCCAGCAGCTTAGGATCACCAAGGCGAGGCTACACCTTC. It codes for CASSLGSPRRGYTF.

The chain carries TRBV6-5 and TRBJ2-2; 12 bases fit TRBD2. CDR3 size: 17 residues. V dropped 5 bases and J dropped 4; count of bases not matched to a gene: 8. The germline V gene has CDR1 MNHEY and CDR2 SVGAGI. CDR3 sequence: CASSHPGLAGITGELFF. CDR3 DNA sequence: TGTGCCAGCAGTCATCCAGGACTAGCGGGGATCACCGGGGAGCTGTTTTTT.

This clonotype was detected ten times or more. The chain employs TRBV20-1 and TRBJ2-7, with TRBD2 matching over 7 bases. J gave up 2 bases and V 5 bases, and 9 bases lay outside the gene matches. Germline V gives CDR1 DFQATT, CDR2 SNEGSKA (reference sequence). CDR3 length equals 14 residues. CDR3 DNA sequence: TGCAGTGCTCCGAGAGCGGGGCAGACCTACGAGCAGTACTTC. This gives the protein CSAPRAGQTYEQYF.

This clonotype was found a few times. The chain joins TRBV20-1 to TRBJ1-1, with a possible D match to TRBD1 (5 bases). This CDR3 contains 13 residues. Trimming took 6 bases from V and 5 from J, leaving 16 bases between them. From germline, CDR1 is DFQATT and CDR2 SNEGSKA (reference sequence). The CDR3 loop is CSATRGSGTEAFF. CDR3 bases: TGCAGTGCGACGAGGGGCAGTGGGACTGAAGCTTTCTTT.

This chain links TRBV29-1 with TRBJ2-5, with 8 bases identical to TRBD1. The CDR3 has 14 amino acids. The ends lost 5 bases at V and 7 bases at J; junction bases unmatched: 12. Germline-derived CDR1 and CDR2 are SQVTM and ANQGSEA. CDR3 DNA: TGCAGCGTTTGGCAGGGGGCTGCTCCCTCGACCCAGTACTTC. Encoded protein: CSVWQGAAPSTQYF.

The chain carries TRBV11-2 and TRBJ2-3, with D perhaps matching TRBD1 (5 bases). The CDR3 sequence is 13 residues long. Germline values: CDR1 SGHAT, CDR2 FQNNGV. Trimming removed 5 bases at V and 5 bases at J, with 11 bases between. The CDR3 DNA reads as TGTGCCAGCAGCCTAGGGGCCCAAGATACGCAGTATTTT. This gives the protein CASSLGAQDTQYF. Supplemented by reference TRBV11-2 and TRBJ2-3, the full variable domain reads EAGVAQSPRYKIIEKRQSVAFWCNPISGHATLYWYQQILGQGPKLLIQFQNNGVVDDSQLPKDRFSAERLKGVDSTLKIQPAKLEDSAVYLCASSLGAQDTQYFGPGTRLTVL.

The V gene is TRBV12-3 or TRBV12-4, the J gene TRBJ2-5, with TRBD2 identical over 11 bases. The V segment lost 8 bases and the J segment 3 bases; nucleotides outside the gene matches: 11. The CDR3 is made up of 16 amino acids. The CDR3 region is CASASTRGLAEETQYF. DNA of the CDR3: TGTGCCAGCGCTAGTACCCGGGGACTAGCGGAAGAGACCCAGTACTTC.

The J gene is TRBJ1-4, the V gene TRBV12-3 or TRBV12-4; D is unresolved. V was pared by 3 bases and J by 8 bases, with 7 bases between. The CDR3 totals 12 residues. In nucleotides, the CDR3 is TGTGCCAGCAGTTTTTGGGAAGAAAAACTGTTTTTT. Its protein is CASSFWEEKLFF.

This chain uses TRBV24-1 with TRBJ2-7, with 8 bases aligning to TRBD1. CDR3 length: 14 amino acids. V shed 3 bases and J 3 bases; nucleotides not matched to a gene: 3. Per the germline V gene, CDR1 is KGHDR and CDR2 is SFDVKD. The CDR3 coding sequence is TGTGCCACCAGTGATCCCGGGACAGGCTACGAGCAGTACTTC. Protein product: CATSDPGTGYEQYF.